Following are 23 T cell receptor beta chains from one sample sequenced in a study of T cell responses to AZD1222 COVID-19 vaccine. The data were produced by immunoSEQ multiplex PCR, yet TCRdb's version contains in-frame clones alone and is incomplete. The sample yields hundreds of thousands of clones, about 94% seen once. Sequencing was performed on peripheral blood, taken 28 days after the second AZD1222 dose. Receptors originate from an adult who received the AZD1222 COVID-19 vaccine.

The V and J genes are TRBV6-5 and TRBJ1-3; D gene uncertain. Trimming cost V 6 bases and J 0 bases, with 12 bases left between them. This CDR3 contains 15 residues. CDR1 is MNHEY, CDR2 SVGAGI, per germline. CDR3 residues: CASSKDGSSGNTIYF. CDR3 bases: TGTGCCAGCAGCAAGGACGGGAGCTCTGGAAACACCATATATTTT.

The chain links TRBV6-1 to TRBJ1-1; D is perhaps TRBD1 (5 bases). V was cut by 4 bases and J by 1 base, with 19 bases left in between. This CDR3 is 17 amino acids long. The germline gives CDR1 MNHNS, CDR2 SASEGT. The CDR3 loop is CASSAVRQGGWNTEAFF. The DNA for the CDR3 is TGTGCCAGCAGTGCTGTTAGGCAGGGAGGTTGGAACACTGAAGCTTTCTTT.

The chain has TRBV4-2 and TRBJ2-1; TRBD2 agrees at 14 bases. The CDR3 runs 20 residues. Germline-derived CDR1 and CDR2 are LGHNA and YNFKEQ. V lost 0 bases and J lost 1; bases outside the gene matches: 8. The CDR3 DNA follows: TGTGCCAGCAGCCAAGATAGGACTAGCGGGGGGCCACCGTCCTACAATGAGCAGTTCTTC. It translates to CASSQDRTSGGPPSYNEQFF.

The chain uses TRBV5-1 and TRBJ2-5; 8 bases line up with TRBD2. There are 14 residues in the CDR3. V dropped 4 bases and J dropped 4; count of bases not matched to a gene: 6. Germline CDR1 SGHRS, CDR2 YFSETQ. CDR3 nucleotides: TGCGCCAGCAGCCCAATCCTAGCGGGAGAGACCCAGTACTTC. This encodes CASSPILAGETQYF.

This chain connects TRBV24-1 to TRBJ2-5; 14 positions match TRBD2. Losses at the gene ends were 3 bases for V and 4 bases for J; bases not matched to a gene: 6. Germline CDR1 is KGHDR and CDR2 is SFDVKD. The CDR3 is 17 residues long. The CDR3 nucleotides read TGTGCCACCAGTGATGCGACTAGCGGGAGGGTGGGAGAGACCCAGTACTTC. It yields the protein CATSDATSGRVGETQYF.

V usage is TRBV5-1 and J usage is TRBJ1-2; 7 bases match TRBD1. The CDR3 has 18 residues. The trim removed 1 base at V and 4 bases at J, leaving 16 bases unmatched. CDR1 SGHRS and CDR2 YFSETQ come from the germline V gene. CDR3 DNA sequence: TGCGCCAGCAGCTTGTCAGCCGGACAGGTTTCATCCTCCTATGGCTACACCTTC. Its translation: CASSLSAGQVSSSYGYTF.

The CDR3 loop reads CASSQDLGLGLHEQYF. The CDR3 nucleotides read TGTGCCAGCAGCCAAGATCTCGGGTTGGGTTTACACGAGCAGTACTTC. This chain uses TRBV4-2 with TRBJ2-7; no clear D gene. The V end lost 0 bases, the J end lost 5 bases, and 17 bases lay between the germline ends. CDR1 LGHNA and CDR2 YNFKEQ come from the germline V gene. The CDR3 extends over 16 amino acids.

The table lists this clone with a count of one. The CDR3 DNA reads TGTGCCAGCAGCTTGCCGGGTAGCGAGCAGTACTTC. This sequence encodes CASSLPGSEQYF. The V call is TRBV5-4, the J call TRBJ2-7; no clear D. The CDR3 has 12 residues. Germline V gives CDR1 SGHNT, CDR2 YYREEE (reference sequence). The germline V and J ends were trimmed by 1 base and 6 bases, with 8 bases remaining between them.

This clone was recorded once. This chain links TRBV28 with TRBJ1-6, with 7 nucleotides matching TRBD1. Germline V gene sequence: CDR1 MDHEN, CDR2 SYDVKM. The CDR3 is 14 residues long. V lost 6 bases, J lost 5 bases, and 4 bases stayed unmatched. The CDR3 is CASSLGQHNSPLHF. The CDR3 DNA reads TGTGCCAGCAGCCTGGGACAGCATAATTCACCCCTCCACTTT.

The genes are TRBV28 and TRBJ1-1, with D perhaps TRBD1 (5 bases). Germline assignment: CDR1 MDHEN and CDR2 SYDVKM. V lost 3 bases and J lost 7, with 9 bases in between. The CDR3 is 12 residues long. CDR3 residues: CASSLGGVEAFF. The DNA of the CDR3 is TGTGCCAGCAGTTTGGGAGGGGTTGAAGCTTTCTTT. Drawing the rest from reference TRBV28 and TRBJ1-1, the complete variable domain is DVKVTQSSRYLVKRTGEKVFLECVQDMDHENMFWYRQDPGLGLRLIYFSYDVKMKEKGDIPEGYSVSREKKERFSLILESASTNQTSMYLCASSLGGVEAFFGQGTRLTVV.

This clone was observed once. The chain joins TRBV28 to TRBJ2-7; D unclear. Germline-derived CDR1 and CDR2 are MDHEN and SYDVKM. The V end lost 3 bases, the J end lost 2 bases, and 8 bases lay between the germline ends. The CDR3 sequence is 13 residues long. This CDR3 reads CASSFSITYEQYF. CDR3 nucleotides: TGTGCCAGCAGTTTCTCTATAACCTACGAGCAGTACTTC.

This chain connects TRBV28 to TRBJ2-5; D is unresolved. Germline lookup yields CDR1 MDHEN and CDR2 SYDVKM. CDR3 length: 11 residues. Trimming stripped 5 bases from V and 4 bases from J, with 5 bases between. As DNA, the CDR3 is TGTGCCAGCAGTCCAAGAGAGACCCAGTACTTC. This sequence encodes CASSPRETQYF.

The genes are TRBV6-5 and TRBJ2-1, with TRBD1 matching over 7 bases. The V gene's germline CDR1 is MNHEY and CDR2 SVGAGI. Losses at the gene ends were 6 bases for V and 8 bases for J; bases not matched to a gene: 7. This CDR3 has 13 residues. This chain's CDR3 is CASSLRQGYEQFF. The DNA for the CDR3 is TGTGCCAGCAGCCTAAGACAGGGTTATGAGCAGTTCTTC.

This chain connects TRBV9 to TRBJ1-3; D ambiguous. Trimming took off 4 bases at V and 0 bases at J, with 8 bases between the two ends. CDR3 size: 14 residues. Germline-derived CDR1 and CDR2 are SGDLS and YYNGEE. The CDR3, as DNA: TGTGCCAGCAGCTTACAGAGCTCTGGAAACACCATATATTTT. Its protein is CASSLQSSGNTIYF.

The chain carries TRBV24-1 and TRBJ1-1, with D perhaps TRBD1 (6 bases). The germline V and J ends were trimmed by 4 bases and 1 base, with 9 bases remaining between them. CDR1 is KGHDR, CDR2 SFDVKD, per germline. The CDR3 sequence is 14 residues long. Written as DNA, the CDR3 is TGTGCCACCAGTGAAAGGGGGTCGAACACTGAAGCTTTCTTT. Encoded protein: CATSERGSNTEAFF.

The gene calls are TRBV7-2 and TRBJ2-7; TRBD2 agrees at 12 bases. V dropped 1 base and J dropped 4; count of bases not matched to a gene: 8. Germline assignment: CDR1 SGHTA and CDR2 FQGNSA. CDR3 length: 17 amino acids. CDR3 bases: TGTGCCAGCAGCTTAGGTCCTAGCGGGAGGGGTGGGTACGAGCAGTACTTC. This gives the protein CASSLGPSGRGGYEQYF.

The V call is TRBV2, the J call TRBJ2-2; 15 bases line up with TRBD2. V lost 4 bases and J lost 6; bases outside the gene matches: 9. CDR1 is SNHLY, CDR2 FYNNEI, per germline. The CDR3 is 18 amino acids. CDR3 DNA sequence: TGTGCCAGCAGTGTCGGGGGACTAGCGGGAGGTGTGGCCGGGGAGCTGTTTTTT. Protein: CASSVGGLAGGVAGELFF.

The gene calls are TRBV21-1 and TRBJ2-2; the DNA was not used to check the table's D call, TRBD2. TRBV21-1 is a known pseudogene. The CDR3 is made up of 19 amino acids. The CDR3 loop is CASSKARRGTSGDTGELFF. CDR3 nucleotide sequence: TGTGCCAGCAGCAAAGCGCGAAGGGGGACTAGCGGGGACACCGGGGAGCTGTTTTTT.

The chain couples TRBV2 to TRBJ1-2, with D possibly TRBD1 on 5 matching bases. CDR3 length: 13 amino acids. V was shortened by 3 bases and J by 4 bases, with 9 bases between the two germline ends. Germline-derived CDR1 and CDR2 are SNHLY and FYNNEI. The CDR3 loop is CASSDSTVYGYTF. CDR3 nucleotide sequence: TGTGCCAGCAGTGATTCGACAGTCTATGGCTACACCTTC.

The chain has TRBV3-1 (or the pseudogene TRBV3-2) and TRBJ1-3; D is perhaps TRBD1 (5 bases). The CDR3 sequence is 14 residues long. Trimming removed 4 bases from V and 6 bases from J, with 13 bases in between. Per the germline V gene, CDR1 is LGHDT and CDR2 is YNNKEL (reference sequence). CDR3 sequence: CASSPLGGVNTIYF. Written as DNA, the CDR3 is TGTGCCAGCAGCCCCCTCGGAGGGGTAAACACCATATATTTT.

The gene calls are TRBV30 and TRBJ2-7; D tentatively fits TRBD1 or TRBD2 (6 bases each). CDR3 length: 13 amino acids. Per the germline V gene, CDR1 is GTSNPN and CDR2 is SVGIG (reference sequence). V was clipped by 1 base and J by 4 bases, with 11 bases between them. CDR3 protein: CAWSGGTPYEQYF. In nucleotides, the CDR3 is TGTGCCTGGAGTGGCGGGACACCTTACGAGCAGTACTTC.

The chain employs TRBV2 and TRBJ2-7; 8 positions agree with TRBD1. The CDR3 totals 14 residues. The V gene end was trimmed by 6 bases and the J gene end by 1 base; junction bases not matched to a gene: 5. From germline, CDR1 is SNHLY and CDR2 FYNNEI. The CDR3 bases are TGTGCCAGCAGAGACAGGGGTAATTCCTACGAGCAGTACTTC. Protein product: CASRDRGNSYEQYF. Using reference TRBV2 and TRBJ2-7 for the parts outside the CDR3, the full variable domain is EPEVTQTPSHQVTQMGQEVILRCVPISNHLYFYWYRQILGQKVEFLVSFYNNEISEKSEIFDDQFSVERPDGSNFTLKIRSTKLEDSAMYFCASRDRGNSYEQYFGPGTRLTVT.

J is TRBJ1-1 and V is TRBV6-2 or TRBV6-3; a possible D gene is TRBD1 (5 bases). The CDR3 runs 17 residues. Trimming removed 0 bases at V and 0 bases at J, with 14 bases between. Germline values: CDR1 MNHEY, CDR2 SVGEGT. CDR3 in DNA: TGTGCCAGCAGTTACTCGGGCAGGGAATACATGAACACTGAAGCTTTCTTT. This encodes CASSYSGREYMNTEAFF.